These 24 T cell receptor beta chains share one sample of origin, sequenced in a study of shared clonotypes between healthy human individuals. Repertoires were generated with immunoSEQ multiplex PCR, while TCRdb's copy carries only in-frame clones and drops some. This table has over a million clones, around 78% appearing once. The sequenced material came from memory CD4+ T cells from PBMCs. Subset of the sample: CD45RA-negative fraction. These receptors came from a man aged 18 to 30 in good health. Some clones in this sample may be carry-over from other donors' samples.

The sample holds a few counts of this clone. The chain joins TRBV4-2 to TRBJ2-4; TRBD1 matches at 7 bases. Germline values: CDR1 LGHNA, CDR2 YNFKEQ. The ends lost 0 bases at V and 1 base at J; junction bases unmatched: 9. The length of the CDR3 is 18 residues. In nucleotides, the CDR3 is TGTGCCAGCAGCCAAGAAGAGGGGGCGAAGTCCGCCAAAAACATTCAGTACTTC. The encoded protein is CASSQEEGAKSAKNIQYF.

About this clone itself: A read error is possible here, since a much larger clone lies one base away. Other nucleotide sequences in the sample specify the same CDR3. This chain links TRBV7-2 with TRBJ2-7; the D gene could be TRBD1 or TRBD2 (5 bases each). The CDR3 has 14 amino acids. The germline V gene has CDR1 SGHTA and CDR2 FQGNSA. The V end was cut by 1 base, the J end by 0 bases, with 7 bases between. CDR3: CASSLGGASYEQYF. CDR3 coding DNA: TGTGCCAGCAGCTTAGGAGGGGCCTCCTACGAGCAGTACTTC. Variable domain in full (rest from reference TRBV7-2 and TRBJ2-7): GAGVSQSPSNKVTEKGKDVELRCDPISGHTALYWYRQSLGQGLEFLIYFQGNSAPDKSGLPSDRFSAERTGGSVSTLTIQRTQQEDSAVYLCASSLGGASYEQYFGPGTRLTVT.

The chain is built from TRBV6-1 and TRBJ2-7; TRBD1 aligns across 9 bases. Per the germline V gene, CDR1 is MNHNS and CDR2 is SASEGT. With 0 bases clipped from V and 2 bases from J, the junction kept 2 bases outside the gene matches. The CDR3 totals 15 residues. Written as DNA, the CDR3 is TGTGCCAGCAGTGAAGCCGGGACAGGGACCTACGAGCAGTACTTC. This gives the protein CASSEAGTGTYEQYF.

V usage is TRBV19 and J usage is TRBJ2-1, with a possible D match to TRBD2 (6 bases). This CDR3 spans 15 amino acids. From germline, CDR1 is LNHDA and CDR2 SQIVND (reference sequence). V dropped 4 bases and J dropped 3 bases, with 13 bases sitting between them. The CDR3 spells CASSNRDLDYNEQFF. The CDR3 bases are TGTGCCAGTAGTAACCGGGACTTGGACTACAATGAGCAGTTCTTC.

There are a few counts of this clone. The same CDR3 also results from other DNA sequences found in this sample. The chain joins TRBV5-1 to TRBJ2-6; TRBD1 matches 7 bases. The CDR3 sequence is 15 residues long. The ends lost 1 base at V and 2 bases at J; junction bases unmatched: 0. Germline CDR1 is SGHRS and CDR2 is YFSETQ. The CDR3 is CASSLTGAGANVLTF. The CDR3 coding sequence is TGCGCCAGCAGCTTGACAGGGGCTGGGGCCAACGTCCTGACTTTC. Complete variable domain (other parts from reference TRBV5-1 and TRBJ2-6): KAGVTQTPRYLIKTRGQQVTLSCSPISGHRSVSWYQQTPGQGLQFLFEYFSETQRNKGNFPGRFSGRQFSNSRSEMNVSTLELGDSALYLCASSLTGAGANVLTFGAGSRLTVL.

The CDR3 is CASSSAFSYEQYF. CDR3 DNA sequence: TGTGCCAGCAGTAGTGCCTTCTCCTACGAGCAGTACTTC. The rearrangement joins TRBV6-1 to TRBJ2-7; D gene unclear. This CDR3 region has 13 residues. V gave up 5 bases and J gave up 0 bases, with 8 bases separating them. CDR1 is MNHNS, CDR2 SASEGT, per germline.

V usage is TRBV27 and J usage is TRBJ2-7; possible D gene TRBD1, 6 bases. V dropped 3 bases and J dropped 1 base, with 16 bases sitting between them. Germline V lookup: CDR1 MNHEY, CDR2 SMNVEV (reference sequence). The CDR3 is 16 residues long. The CDR3 protein is CASSFGQLTGSYEQYF. The CDR3 region has the DNA TGTGCCAGCAGTTTCGGACAGTTAACAGGGTCCTACGAGCAGTACTTC.

Note on this clone: A read error may be the cause here, since a much bigger clone is one base away. Additional DNA sequences in this sample encode the identical CDR3. The chain carries TRBV30 and TRBJ1-1, with D perhaps TRBD1 (6 bases). Germline values: CDR1 GTSNPN, CDR2 SVGIG (reference sequence). With 3 bases removed from V and 10 bases from J, the gap between germline ends came to 18 bases. This CDR3 contains 13 residues. The CDR3 protein is CAWSPPGGRGAFF. The CDR3 DNA reads TGTGCCTGGAGCCCTCCGGGGGGCCGTGGAGCTTTCTTT. The full variable domain, completed using reference TRBV30 and TRBJ1-1, is SQTIHQWPATLVQPVGSPLSLECTVEGTSNPNLYWYRQAAGRGLQLLFYSVGIGQISSEVPQNLSASRPQDRQFILSSKKLLLSDSGFYLCAWSPPGGRGAFFGQGTRLTVV.

Comment on this clone: This specimen includes other DNA sequences encoding the same CDR3. The chain joins TRBV7-2 to TRBJ1-2; weak D call: TRBD1 (5 bases). The CDR3 runs to 14 residues. CDR1 is SGHTA, CDR2 FQGNSA, per germline. With 5 bases removed from V and 0 bases from J, the gap between germline ends came to 10 bases. CDR3 DNA: TGTGCCAGCAGCCCGGGACCGGCTAACTATGGCTACACCTTC. The encoded protein is CASSPGPANYGYTF.

This rearrangement joins TRBV5-6 to TRBJ2-5, with 8 nucleotides matching TRBD1. The germline CDR1 and CDR2 sequences are SGHDT and YYEEEE. The CDR3 covers 13 residues. V shed 6 bases, J shed 4 bases, and the junction held 5 bases outside the gene matches. CDR3 sequence: CASTITGGETQYF. As DNA, the CDR3 is TGTGCCAGCACCATAACAGGGGGAGAGACCCAGTACTTC.

The chain recombines TRBV7-8 with TRBJ2-3; a weak D match, TRBD2 (5 bases). The CDR3 totals 16 residues. Germline CDR1 and CDR2: SGHVS and FQNEAQ. The V gene lost 5 bases and the J gene lost 2 bases, with 17 bases spanning the gap. In nucleotides, the CDR3 is TGTGCCAGCAGCCCGGGATTAACCCGACACACAGATACGCAGTATTTT. Translation: CASSPGLTRHTDTQYF.

CDR3 sequence (DNA): TGTGCCAGCAGTTTAGGGGGGACTAGCGGGAGAGAGACCCAGTACTTC. Protein sequence: CASSLGGTSGRETQYF. V is TRBV27 and J is TRBJ2-5; TRBD2 matches at 14 bases. Trimming took 2 bases from V and 4 from J; bases not matched to a gene: 3. This CDR3 spans 16 amino acids. Germline CDR1 reads MNHEY; CDR2 reads SMNVEV (reference sequence).

This chain joins TRBV7-2 and TRBJ2-7; D gene uncertain. Germline V gives CDR1 SGHTA, CDR2 FQGNSA. V was cut by 8 bases and J by 2 bases, with 13 bases left in between. The CDR3 covers 13 residues. The CDR3: CASSRERAYEQYF. Here the CDR3 DNA reads TGTGCCAGCTCCCGTGAGAGAGCCTACGAGCAGTACTTC.

The J gene is TRBJ1-6, the V gene TRBV6-6; possible D gene TRBD1, 6 bases. Germline V gene data show CDR1 as MNHNY and CDR2 as SVGAGI (reference sequence). CDR3 length: 15 amino acids. V lost 2 bases and J 4 bases, leaving 9 bases between the germline ends. CDR3 nucleotides: TGTGCCAGCAGTTACCAAGGGGGGTATAATTCACCCCTCCACTTT. Translation gives CASSYQGGYNSPLHF.

This clone was detected once. V is TRBV4-1 and J is TRBJ1-5; D is unresolved. The CDR3 length is 17 residues. V was clipped by 0 bases and J by 1 base, with 13 bases between them. Germline V gene data show CDR1 as MGHRA and CDR2 as YSYEKL. The DNA of the CDR3 is TGCGCCAGCAGCCAAGACGGGTCCCCTGGGAGCAATCAGCCCCAGCATTTT. Translation gives CASSQDGSPGSNQPQHF.

This clone was detected only a few times. The genes are TRBV21-1 and TRBJ2-7; TRBD1, as called in the table, went unchecked against the DNA. TRBV21-1 is a pseudogene. CDR3 length: 17 amino acids. The CDR3 nucleotides read TGTGCCAGCAGCAACCCCGAACAGAAATCTTGCTCCTACGAGCAGTACTTC. Translating it yields CASSNPEQKSCSYEQYF.

The chain has TRBV2 and TRBJ2-5; the match to TRBD1 covers 7 bases. CDR1 and CDR2 (germline): SNHLY, FYNNEI. V shed 7 bases and J 5 bases; nucleotides not matched to a gene: 10. The CDR3 runs to 14 residues. The CDR3 reads CASKTGQRIETQYF. Here the CDR3 DNA reads TGTGCCAGCAAGACGGGACAGAGAATTGAGACCCAGTACTTC.

The CDR3 DNA follows: TGTGCCAGTAGTATAGAAGGGACAGTTGACTCCTACGAGCAGTACTTC. This sequence encodes CASSIEGTVDSYEQYF. The chain combines TRBV19 with TRBJ2-7; 7 bases match TRBD1. CDR3 length equals 16 residues. With 0 bases clipped from V and 0 bases from J, the junction kept 5 bases outside the gene matches. The V gene's germline CDR1 is LNHDA and CDR2 SQIVND (reference sequence). The full variable domain, in which reference TRBV19 and TRBJ2-7 provide the parts outside the CDR3, is DGGITQSPKYLFRKEGQNVTLSCEQNLNHDAMYWYRQDPGQGLRLIYYSQIVNDFQKGDIAEGYSVSREKKESFPLTVTSAQKNPTAFYLCASSIEGTVDSYEQYFGPGTRLTVT.

The chain employs TRBV18 and TRBJ2-3, with TRBD2 matching 7 bases. This CDR3 region has 15 residues. Germline V gene data show CDR1 as KGHSH and CDR2 as LQKENI. Trimming removed 6 bases from V and 2 bases from J; junction bases left unmatched: 8. CDR3 amino acids: CASSPTSRATDTQYF. CDR3 in DNA: TGTGCCAGCTCGCCGACTAGCAGAGCCACAGATACGCAGTATTTT.

This chain links TRBV4-3 with TRBJ2-4; tentatively, D is TRBD1 (5 bases). Trimming took 0 bases from V and 0 from J, leaving 12 bases between them. Germline values: CDR1 LGHNA, CDR2 YSLEER. The CDR3 spans 17 residues. The CDR3 DNA sequence: TGCGCCAGCAGCCAAGATCGACCAGGGTTAGCCAAAAACATTCAGTACTTC. This codes for CASSQDRPGLAKNIQYF.

The rearrangement uses TRBV19 and TRBJ2-5, with 12 bases identical to TRBD2. CDR1 LNHDA and CDR2 SQIVND come from the germline V gene (reference sequence). The CDR3 has 16 residues. The ends lost 2 bases at V and 0 bases at J; junction bases unmatched: 1. CDR3 DNA sequence: TGTGCCAGTAGTATACTAGCGGGAGGGTACCAAGAGACCCAGTACTTC. Translating gives CASSILAGGYQETQYF.

This clone has only a few counts. This chain uses TRBV10-3 with TRBJ1-4; D unresolved. The CDR3 is 14 amino acids. In germline, CDR1 is ENHRY, CDR2 SYGVKD. V lost 0 bases to trimming and J lost 6 bases, with 8 bases between them. The CDR3 nucleotides read TGTGCCATCAGTGAGTCCCGGTCGGATGAAAAACTGTTTTTT. Protein sequence: CAISESRSDEKLFF.

Only one count was recorded for this clone. The chain has TRBV27 and TRBJ2-7, with a weak D call TRBD2 (5 bases). There are 14 residues in the CDR3. The germline gives CDR1 MNHEY, CDR2 SMNVEV (reference sequence). V was trimmed by 2 bases and J by 6 bases, leaving 14 bases between them. Written as DNA, the CDR3 is TGTGCCAGCAGTTTAACCGGGGTGAAGGGCGAGCAGTACTTC. Translation gives CASSLTGVKGEQYF.

The CDR3 is CAIRPSVRAATDTQYF. Here the CDR3 DNA reads TGTGCCATCAGACCCTCGGTAAGGGCGGCTACAGATACGCAGTATTTT. The gene calls are TRBV10-3 and TRBJ2-3; D remains unclear. Germline-derived CDR1 and CDR2 are ENHRY and SYGVKD. V lost 6 bases and J lost 3, with 19 bases in between. This CDR3 has 16 amino acids.